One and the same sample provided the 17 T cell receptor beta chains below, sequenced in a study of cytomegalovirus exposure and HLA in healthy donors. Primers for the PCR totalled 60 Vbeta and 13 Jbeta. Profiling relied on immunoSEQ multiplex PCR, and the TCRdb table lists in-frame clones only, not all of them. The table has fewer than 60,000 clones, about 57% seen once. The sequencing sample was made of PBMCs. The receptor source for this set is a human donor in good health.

The CDR3 bases are TGTGCCAGCAGCGGCAGAACAGATACGCAGTATTTT. Encoded protein: CASSGRTDTQYF. The genes are TRBV11-2 and TRBJ2-3; D unclear. Germline CDR1 is SGHAT and CDR2 is FQNNGV. The CDR3 totals 12 residues. V was pared by 5 bases and J by 3 bases, with 6 bases between.

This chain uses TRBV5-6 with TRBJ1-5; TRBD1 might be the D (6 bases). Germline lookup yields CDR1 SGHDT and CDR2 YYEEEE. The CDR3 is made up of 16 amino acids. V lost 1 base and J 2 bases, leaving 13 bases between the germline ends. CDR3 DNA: TGTGCCAGCAGCTTGTTTAGACAGGTTGGCAATCAGCCCCAGCATTTT. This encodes CASSLFRQVGNQPQHF.

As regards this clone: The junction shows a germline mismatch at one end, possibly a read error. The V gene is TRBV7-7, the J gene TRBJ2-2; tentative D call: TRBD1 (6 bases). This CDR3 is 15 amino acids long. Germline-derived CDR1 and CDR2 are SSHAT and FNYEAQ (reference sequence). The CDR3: CASSLGTTNTGELFF. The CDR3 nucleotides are TGTGCTAGCAGCTTAGGGACAACGAACACCGGGGAGCTGTTTTTT.

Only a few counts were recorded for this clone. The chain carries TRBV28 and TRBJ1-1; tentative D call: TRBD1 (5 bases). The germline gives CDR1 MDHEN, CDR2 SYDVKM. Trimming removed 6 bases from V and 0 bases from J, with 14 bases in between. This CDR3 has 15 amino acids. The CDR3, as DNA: TGTGCCAGCAGCCTCCCCCAGACAGTGAACACTGAAGCTTTCTTT. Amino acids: CASSLPQTVNTEAFF. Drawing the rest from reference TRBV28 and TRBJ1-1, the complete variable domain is DVKVTQSSRYLVKRTGEKVFLECVQDMDHENMFWYRQDPGLGLRLIYFSYDVKMKEKGDIPEGYSVSREKKERFSLILESASTNQTSMYLCASSLPQTVNTEAFFGQGTRLTVV.

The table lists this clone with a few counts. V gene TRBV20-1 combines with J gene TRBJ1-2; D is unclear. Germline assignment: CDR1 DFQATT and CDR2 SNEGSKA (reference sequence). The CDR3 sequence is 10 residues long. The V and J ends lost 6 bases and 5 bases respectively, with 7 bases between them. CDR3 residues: CSAFRYGYTF. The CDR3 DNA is TGCAGTGCGTTCAGATATGGCTACACCTTC.

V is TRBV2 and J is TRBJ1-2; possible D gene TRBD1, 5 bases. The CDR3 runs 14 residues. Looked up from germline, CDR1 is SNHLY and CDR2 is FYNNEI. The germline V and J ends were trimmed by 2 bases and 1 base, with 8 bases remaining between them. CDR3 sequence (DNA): TGTGCCAGCAGTGAACAGGGAAGTAACTATGGCTACACCTTC. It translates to CASSEQGSNYGYTF.

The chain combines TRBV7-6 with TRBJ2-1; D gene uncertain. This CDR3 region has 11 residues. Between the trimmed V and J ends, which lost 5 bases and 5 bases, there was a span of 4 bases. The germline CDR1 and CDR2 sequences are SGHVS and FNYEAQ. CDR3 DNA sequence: TGTGCCAGCAGCCCTCACAATGAGCAGTTCTTC. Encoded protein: CASSPHNEQFF.

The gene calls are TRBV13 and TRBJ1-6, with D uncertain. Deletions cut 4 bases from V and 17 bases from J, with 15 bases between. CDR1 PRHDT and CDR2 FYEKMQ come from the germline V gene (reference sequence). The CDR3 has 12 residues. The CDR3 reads CASSSLASAVHF. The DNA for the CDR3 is TGTGCCAGCAGCTCCCTCGCGTCGGCGGTCCACTTT.

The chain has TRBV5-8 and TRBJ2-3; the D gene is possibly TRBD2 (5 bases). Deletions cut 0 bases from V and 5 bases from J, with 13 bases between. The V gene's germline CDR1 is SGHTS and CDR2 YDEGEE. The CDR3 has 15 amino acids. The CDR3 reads CASSLGRRIVDTQYF. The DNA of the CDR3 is TGTGCCAGCAGCTTGGGGCGGAGGATCGTAGATACGCAGTATTTT.

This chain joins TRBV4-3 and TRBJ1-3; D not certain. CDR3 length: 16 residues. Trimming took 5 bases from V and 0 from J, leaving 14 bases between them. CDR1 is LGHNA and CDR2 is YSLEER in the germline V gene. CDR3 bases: TGCGCCAGCAGCTCCTCTTCGGGGTACTCTGGAAACACCATATATTTT. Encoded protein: CASSSSSGYSGNTIYF.

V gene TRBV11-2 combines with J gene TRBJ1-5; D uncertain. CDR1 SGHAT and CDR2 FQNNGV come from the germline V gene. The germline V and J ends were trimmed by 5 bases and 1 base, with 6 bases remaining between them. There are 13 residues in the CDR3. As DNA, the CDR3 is TGTGCCAGCAGCCCACAGAGCAATCAGCCCCAGCATTTT. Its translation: CASSPQSNQPQHF.

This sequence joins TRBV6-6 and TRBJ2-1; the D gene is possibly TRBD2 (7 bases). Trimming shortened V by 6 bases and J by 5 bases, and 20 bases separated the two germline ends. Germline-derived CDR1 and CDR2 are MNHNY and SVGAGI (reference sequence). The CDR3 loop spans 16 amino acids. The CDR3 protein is CASRTEGGGGNNEQFF. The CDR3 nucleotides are TGTGCCAGCAGAACGGAGGGGGGGGGCGGCAACAATGAGCAGTTCTTC.

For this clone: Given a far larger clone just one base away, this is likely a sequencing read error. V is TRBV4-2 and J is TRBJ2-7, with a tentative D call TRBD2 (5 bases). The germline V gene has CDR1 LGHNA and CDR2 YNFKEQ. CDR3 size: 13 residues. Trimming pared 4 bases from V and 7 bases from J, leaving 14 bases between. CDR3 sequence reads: CASSLSPGSEQYF. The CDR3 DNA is TGTGCCAGCAGCCTTAGTCCGGGGAGTGAGCAGTACTTC.

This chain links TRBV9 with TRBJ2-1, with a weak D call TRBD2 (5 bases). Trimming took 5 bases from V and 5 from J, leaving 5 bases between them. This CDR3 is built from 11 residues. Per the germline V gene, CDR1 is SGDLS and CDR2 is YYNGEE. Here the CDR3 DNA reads TGTGCCAGCAGGCGGGACAATGAGCAGTTCTTC. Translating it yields CASRRDNEQFF.

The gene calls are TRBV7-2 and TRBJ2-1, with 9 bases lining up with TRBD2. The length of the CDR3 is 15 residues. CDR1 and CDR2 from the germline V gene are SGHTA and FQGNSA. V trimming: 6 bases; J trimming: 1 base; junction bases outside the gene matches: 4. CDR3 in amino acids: CASRLSGGSYNEQFF. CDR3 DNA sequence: TGTGCCAGCAGATTAAGCGGGGGGTCCTACAATGAGCAGTTCTTC.

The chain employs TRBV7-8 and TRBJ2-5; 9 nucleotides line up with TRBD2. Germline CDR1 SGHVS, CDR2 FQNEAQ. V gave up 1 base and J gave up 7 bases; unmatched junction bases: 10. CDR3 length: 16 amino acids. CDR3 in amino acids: CASSLGEWRGGVTQYF. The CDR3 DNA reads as TGTGCCAGCAGCTTAGGGGAGTGGCGGGGGGGCGTGACCCAGTACTTC.

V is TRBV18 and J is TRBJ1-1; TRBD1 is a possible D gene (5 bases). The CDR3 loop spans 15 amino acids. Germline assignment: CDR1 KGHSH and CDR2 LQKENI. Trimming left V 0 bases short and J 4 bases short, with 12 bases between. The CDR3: CASSPPGGWGTEAFF. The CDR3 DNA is TGTGCCAGCTCACCACCGGGGGGTTGGGGCACTGAAGCTTTCTTT.